This T cell receptor beta chain was observed in a study of blood T cells in healthy people across ages. The trim removed 4 bases at V and 2 bases at J, leaving 5 bases unmatched. Germline V gene data show CDR1 as MNHEY and CDR2 as SVGAGI. CDR3 length equals 14 residues. This clonotype has more than one count but fewer than ten. For the second PCR, which ran for roughly 6 to 12 cycles, a sample-barcoded 5' primer and a J-beta primer mix were used. TCRdb ran MiXCR on the 5' RACE reads and lists one entry per CDR3 protein. The sample records 1.5 million to 2 million distinct CDR3 sequences, 49% being singletons.

Input material: blood. The chain combines TRBV6-5 with TRBJ2-7, with 7 positions matching TRBD1. The TCR originated in a woman between 40 and 50 years old in good health. Written as DNA, the CDR3 is TGTGCCAGCAGTTCAAATGGACAGGCCTACGAGCAGTACTTC. Amino acid sequence: CASSSNGQAYEQYF.